This entry lists 15 T cell receptor beta chains sequenced from one sample in a study of control samples from healthy donors and cancer patients. Sequenced by immunoSEQ multiplex PCR; TCRdb stores in-frame clones only, minus some. The sample has about 160,000 clones, over 85% seen once. Sequencing was carried out using blood. The receptors originated from a woman aged 35 to 49 in good health.

V is TRBV10-3 and J is TRBJ2-1, with 7 bases fitting TRBD1. Germline assignment: CDR1 ENHRY and CDR2 SYGVKD. Trimming took 6 bases from V and 5 from J; bases not matched to a gene: 4. There are 13 residues in the CDR3. In DNA form, the CDR3 reads TGTGCCATCAGCGGGACAGCTGACAATGAGCAGTTCTTC. Its protein is CAISGTADNEQFF.

This chain uses TRBV6-2 or TRBV6-3 with TRBJ1-6, with TRBD1 as a possible D gene (5 bases). This CDR3 comprises 17 residues. Trimming pared 2 bases from V and 8 bases from J, leaving 19 bases between. CDR1 is MNHEY and CDR2 is SVGEGT in the germline V gene. The CDR3 DNA reads as TGTGCCAGCAGTTACGGGACCGGTTTCCGTTTGGATTCACCCCTCCACTTT. Its protein is CASSYGTGFRLDSPLHF.

The rearrangement uses TRBV29-1 and TRBJ1-1, with a tentative D call TRBD1 (5 bases). The V and J ends lost 0 bases and 0 bases respectively, with 8 bases between them. This CDR3 comprises 14 residues. Per the germline V gene, CDR1 is SQVTM and CDR2 is ANQGSEA. Here the CDR3 DNA reads TGCAGCGTTGAAGATCGAGGGGTGAACACTGAAGCTTTCTTT. Encoded protein: CSVEDRGVNTEAFF.

As to this clone: Sequence at one end of the junction differs from germline and may be a read error. The sample carries other DNA sequences with the same CDR3. The chain couples TRBV19 to TRBJ1-5, with a tentative D call TRBD1 (5 bases). CDR1 is LNHDA and CDR2 is SQIVND in the germline V gene (reference sequence). This CDR3 contains 14 residues. The CDR3, as DNA: TGTGCCTCACGATGGACTTCCCAGGGTCAGCCTCAGCATTTT. It codes for CASRWTSQGQPQHF. Combining the CDR3 with reference TRBV19 and TRBJ1-5 gives the whole variable domain DGGITQSPKYLFRKEGQNVTLSCEQNLNHDAMYWYRQDPGQGLRLIYYSQIVNDFQKGDIAEGYSVSREKKESFPLTVTSAQKNPTAFYLCASRWTSQGQPQHFGDGTRLSIL.

This rearrangement joins TRBV5-1 to TRBJ2-1; D not resolved. Germline CDR1 reads SGHRS; CDR2 reads YFSETQ. V gave up 4 bases and J gave up 6 bases, with 17 bases separating them. The CDR3 has 15 amino acids. The CDR3 is CASSPVWVSGNEQFF. CDR3 in DNA: TGCGCCAGCAGCCCGGTGTGGGTGTCGGGCAATGAGCAGTTCTTC.

The chain is built from TRBV29-1 and TRBJ1-3; a possible D gene is TRBD1 (5 bases). Trimming left V 7 bases short and J 3 bases short, with 13 bases between. CDR1 is SQVTM and CDR2 is ANQGSEA in the germline V gene. The CDR3 covers 13 residues. CDR3 bases: TGCAGCGCGGGGACCTTGAATGGAAACACCATATATTTT. Protein: CSAGTLNGNTIYF.

This chain links TRBV6-2 or TRBV6-3 with TRBJ2-7; unclear D gene. The CDR3 extends over 13 amino acids. Trimming left V 2 bases short and J 4 bases short, with 9 bases between. The V gene's germline CDR1 is MNHEY and CDR2 SVGEGT. In DNA, the CDR3 is TGTGCCAGCAGTTACCTCCCCAGTTACGAGCAGTACTTC. Its translation: CASSYLPSYEQYF.

The chain recombines TRBV4-1 with TRBJ1-1, with D maybe TRBD1 (6 bases). The CDR3 sequence is 14 residues long. Germline V CDR1 and CDR2: MGHRA, YSYEKL. The germline V and J ends were trimmed by 2 bases and 3 bases, with 10 bases remaining between them. The CDR3 DNA reads as TGCGCCAGCAGCCAAAGCAGGGGCTACACTGAAGCTTTCTTT. Its translation is CASSQSRGYTEAFF.

Only one count was recorded for this clone. This chain connects TRBV6-5 to TRBJ2-4; D perhaps matches TRBD1 (7 bases). Germline-derived CDR1 and CDR2 are MNHEY and SVGAGI. This CDR3 is built from 12 residues. The V gene lost 6 bases and the J gene lost 15 bases, with 18 bases spanning the gap. This chain's CDR3 is CASRTQGTVWYF. The CDR3 coding sequence is TGTGCCAGCAGGACACAGGGGACTGTGTGGTACTTC.

The rearrangement joins TRBV7-2 to TRBJ1-1, with D perhaps TRBD1 (5 bases). The CDR3 is 17 amino acids. Trimming removed 1 base at V and 0 bases at J, with 15 bases between. Germline V gives CDR1 SGHTA, CDR2 FQGNSA. CDR3 residues: CASSLGGSGRLNTEAFF. The CDR3 DNA follows: TGTGCCAGCAGCTTAGGAGGTTCGGGACGGTTGAACACTGAAGCTTTCTTT. The entire variable domain, with the rest obtained from reference TRBV7-2 and TRBJ1-1, is as follows: GAGVSQSPSNKVTEKGKDVELRCDPISGHTALYWYRQSLGQGLEFLIYFQGNSAPDKSGLPSDRFSAERTGGSVSTLTIQRTQQEDSAVYLCASSLGGSGRLNTEAFFGQGTRLTVV.

The chain joins TRBV7-2 to TRBJ2-3, with D possibly TRBD1 on 6 matching bases. Germline V gene lookup returns CDR1 SGHTA and CDR2 FQGNSA. This CDR3 is built from 16 residues. Trimming pared 5 bases from V and 0 bases from J, leaving 15 bases between. CDR3 bases: TGTGCCAGCAGCGCTCTCGGGACACTTAGCACAGATACGCAGTATTTT. Translating it yields CASSALGTLSTDTQYF.

The genes are TRBV6-5 and TRBJ2-7, with D unresolved. V shed 7 bases and J shed 2 bases, with 12 bases lying between them. This CDR3 has 13 residues. CDR1 and CDR2 from the germline V gene are MNHEY and SVGAGI. CDR3 sequence: CASIPAPAYEQYF. CDR3 nucleotide sequence: TGTGCCAGCATACCCGCGCCGGCCTACGAGCAGTACTTC.

The CDR3 sequence is CASSVEGAGNTEAFF. The CDR3 bases are TGTGCCAGCAGCGTAGAAGGGGCTGGGAACACTGAAGCTTTCTTT. The V call is TRBV9, the J call TRBJ1-1; D possibly corresponds to TRBD1 (5 bases). V dropped 0 bases and J dropped 1 base, with 10 bases sitting between them. There are 15 residues in the CDR3. CDR1 is SGDLS, CDR2 YYNGEE, per germline.

The gene calls are TRBV20-1 and TRBJ1-5, with 9 nucleotides matching TRBD1. V shed 3 bases and J 5 bases; nucleotides not matched to a gene: 8. Germline CDR1 reads DFQATT; CDR2 reads SNEGSKA (reference sequence). This CDR3 contains 15 residues. The CDR3 nucleotides read TGCAGTGCTAGTCCGGGGACAGGGTTTGATCAGCCCCAGCATTTT. Translation gives CSASPGTGFDQPQHF.

V usage is TRBV4-3 and J usage is TRBJ2-7; 10 nucleotides line up with TRBD2. Germline values: CDR1 LGHNA, CDR2 YSLEER. The CDR3 has 17 amino acids. V lost 1 base, J lost 0 bases, and 6 bases stayed unmatched. This CDR3 is CASSQGTSGRSSYEQYF. In DNA, the CDR3 is TGCGCCAGCAGCCAAGGGACTAGCGGAAGAAGCTCCTACGAGCAGTACTTC.